Shown below are 9 T cell receptor beta chains from a single sample sequenced in a study of cytomegalovirus exposure and HLA in healthy donors. It was with 60 Vbeta and 13 Jbeta primers that the PCR ran. The repertoire was sequenced with immunoSEQ multiplex PCR; TCRdb's copy has only in-frame clones and lacks some. This repertoire shows around 150,000 clones, around 80% found once; its top ten account for about 15%. The sequenced sample consisted of PBMCs. Source of these receptors: a woman in her forties in good health and CMV-seronegative.

V is TRBV28 and J is TRBJ1-4, with 9 nucleotides matching TRBD1. The CDR3 loop spans 16 amino acids. Germline CDR1 MDHEN, CDR2 SYDVKM. V lost 6 bases and J lost 7; bases outside the gene matches: 12. CDR3 coding DNA: TGTGCCAGCAGCCTACAGGGGGCGCGGTGGGGTGAAAAACTGTTTTTT. It codes for CASSLQGARWGEKLFF.

The genes are TRBV10-1 and TRBJ2-7; a possible D gene is TRBD1 (6 bases). CDR3 size: 16 residues. V lost 0 bases to trimming and J lost 2 bases, with 14 bases between them. Germline V gives CDR1 WNHNN, CDR2 SYGVQD (reference sequence). This CDR3 reads CASSESKTGFPYEQYF. The CDR3 coding sequence is TGCGCCAGCAGTGAGTCGAAAACAGGGTTCCCCTACGAGCAGTACTTC.

The gene calls are TRBV11-2 and TRBJ2-1; possible D gene TRBD1, 5 bases. The CDR3 contains 13 residues. V was shortened by 5 bases and J by 7 bases, with 12 bases between the two germline ends. Per germline, CDR1 SGHAT and CDR2 FQNNGV. This CDR3 is CASSPGRGNEQFF. CDR3 bases: TGTGCCAGCAGCCCAGGAAGGGGAAATGAGCAGTTCTTC.

V is TRBV7-8 and J is TRBJ2-7; possible D gene TRBD1, 6 bases. In germline, CDR1 is SGHVS, CDR2 FQNEAQ. V shed 1 base and J shed 3 bases, with 19 bases lying between them. CDR3 length: 17 amino acids. CDR3 residues: CASSLGAPGDMVYEQYF. CDR3 DNA sequence: TGTGCCAGCAGCTTAGGAGCCCCAGGGGACATGGTCTACGAGCAGTACTTC.

V gene TRBV7-2 combines with J gene TRBJ1-5; D call uncertain. This CDR3 has 14 amino acids. V was pared by 7 bases and J by 6 bases, with 16 bases between. From germline, CDR1 is SGHTA and CDR2 FQGNSA. CDR3 sequence (DNA): TGTGCCAGCACCTTCGGGGTGGTGGGTCAGCCCCAGCATTTT. Encoded protein: CASTFGVVGQPQHF.

The V and J genes are TRBV5-5 and TRBJ2-3; D perhaps matches TRBD2 (7 bases). This CDR3 has 17 residues. V lost 4 bases, J lost 4 bases, and 22 bases lay in between. Germline values: CDR1 SGHKS, CDR2 YYEKEE (reference sequence). In DNA form, the CDR3 reads TGTGCCAGCAGCCCGGGCGCGGGGGCCACTACTGCAGATACGCAGTATTTT. Protein: CASSPGAGATTADTQYF.

J is TRBJ1-2 and V is TRBV28; TRBD1 matches at 9 bases. The CDR3 covers 15 residues. V gave up 8 bases and J gave up 8 bases; unmatched junction bases: 15. Germline V gene lookup returns CDR1 MDHEN and CDR2 SYDVKM. For the CDR3, the DNA is TGTGCCAGCTACACTCGGGACAGGGTGGGTTTCGGCTACACCTTC. Translation gives CASYTRDRVGFGYTF.

This clone was found a few times. The CDR3 region is CASSQVMYPGQLLGEQYF. CDR3 nucleotide sequence: TGCGCCAGCAGCCAAGTAATGTATCCGGGACAGCTCCTTGGCGAGCAGTACTTC. The V and J genes are TRBV4-1 and TRBJ2-5; 7 bases agree with TRBD1. Matching the DNA end better, TRBJ2-7 makes the J call doubtful. Germline V gene data show CDR1 as MGHRA and CDR2 as YSYEKL. This CDR3 is 18 amino acids long.

The chain is built from TRBV5-4 and TRBJ1-2; 9 bases are a match to TRBD1. The CDR3 is made up of 15 amino acids. V was pared by 4 bases and J by 8 bases, with 12 bases of the junction left unmatched. Per the germline V gene, CDR1 is SGHNT and CDR2 is YYREEE (reference sequence). CDR3 coding DNA: TGTGCCAGCAGCATAAAGACAGGGGGACTAAGAGGCTACACCTTC. This sequence encodes CASSIKTGGLRGYTF.